This T cell receptor (beta chain) is from a study of cytomegalovirus exposure and HLA in healthy donors. Study-wide background: In terms of ancestry, the Caucasian-associated cluster contained about 81% of the approximately 400 genotyped donors. Study-wide results and caveats: In an earlier analysis, in fewer than 700 donors, most V segments appeared productive either ~90% or ~30% of the time. It was reported in a later analysis that an Asian-associated ancestry cluster showed fewer N-insertions than the roughly 660-donor mean.

60 Vbeta and 13 Jbeta primers were used in PCR. Methods used by the authors: The authors later counted 65 million to 90 million unique TCR beta chains, 8.5 million to 13 million of them shared. Generated by immunoSEQ multiplex PCR, the TCRdb table keeps only in-frame clones and is missing some. That table gives V, J and clone size, and the DNA gave D and trimming. The sample contains around 200,000 clones, about 75% of which appear only once. On this clone itself: Its antigen is undetermined.

Sequenced: PBMCs. The origin of this receptor is a man aged 18 to 29 in good health and CMV-seronegative.

The CDR3 nucleotides are TGCAGCGCCGAGGGGGATGAAGCTTTCTTT. This encodes CSAEGDEAFF. The chain employs TRBV29-1 and TRBJ1-1; maybe TRBD1 (6 bases). Trimming stripped 7 bases from V and 7 bases from J, with 10 bases between. The germline V gene has CDR1 SQVTM and CDR2 ANQGSEA. This CDR3 contains 10 residues.